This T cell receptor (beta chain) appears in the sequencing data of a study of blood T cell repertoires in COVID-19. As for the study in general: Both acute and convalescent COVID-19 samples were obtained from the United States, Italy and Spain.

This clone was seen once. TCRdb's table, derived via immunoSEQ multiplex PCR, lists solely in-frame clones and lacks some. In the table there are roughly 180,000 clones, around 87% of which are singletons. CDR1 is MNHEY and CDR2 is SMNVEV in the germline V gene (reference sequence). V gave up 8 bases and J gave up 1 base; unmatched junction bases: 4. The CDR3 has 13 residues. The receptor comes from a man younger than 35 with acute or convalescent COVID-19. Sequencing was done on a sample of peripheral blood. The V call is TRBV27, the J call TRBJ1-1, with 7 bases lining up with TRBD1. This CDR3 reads CASVRQGNTEAFF. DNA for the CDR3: TGTGCCAGCGTGAGACAGGGGAACACTGAAGCTTTCTTT.